This T cell receptor beta chain was captured in a study of cytomegalovirus exposure and HLA in healthy donors. Broader study findings: Previously analyzed data showed that most TCR beta V segments were productive at a frequency of about 90% or about 30%. Exclusion applied to some V segments, including TRBV6-2 and TRBV6-3, as they were indistinguishable. The study recorded 150 to 200 TCR beta chains that were cytomegalovirus-associated.

Germline loops: CDR1 KGHSH, CDR2 LQKENI. This CDR3 spans 14 amino acids. V lost 2 bases and J 4 bases, leaving 11 bases between the germline ends. Healthy bone marrow donors made up the donors. PCR employed 60 Vbeta and 13 Jbeta primers. Only in-frame clones appear in the TCRdb table, and some are missing; sequencing was by immunoSEQ multiplex PCR. The table lists roughly 180,000 clones, about 85% of them singletons, with under 1.5% in the top ten. As to this clone: The antigen remains undetermined.

The V call is TRBV18, the J call TRBJ2-5; a possible D gene is TRBD2 (6 bases). Source material: PBMCs. The origin of this receptor is a girl aged 5 to 17 in good health and CMV-seropositive. As DNA, the CDR3 is TGTGCCAGCTCACCAGTCGGGACTCCAGAGACCCAGTACTTC. Protein sequence: CASSPVGTPETQYF.